Below, 14 T cell receptor beta chains from the same sample are listed, as sequenced in a study of T cells after yellow fever vaccination. TCRdb fed the 5' RACE reads into MiXCR, producing one record per CDR3 protein. Of a few hundred thousand distinct CDR3 sequences in the sample, 3% to 4.5% were seen once. The sample here was PBMCs, taken 5 days after the yellow fever booster vaccination. These TCRs come from a man between 18 and 29 years old who received the YFV17D yellow fever vaccine.

The sample holds many counts of this clonotype. The chain combines TRBV9 with TRBJ2-5; perhaps D is TRBD1 or TRBD2 (6 bases each). The CDR3 consists of 15 residues. Germline V gives CDR1 SGDLS, CDR2 YYNGEE. Trimming took 4 bases from V and 1 from J, leaving 14 bases between them. DNA of the CDR3: TGTGCCAGCAGCTCTGGCAGGGGAGGCCAAGAGACCCAGTACTTC. Translating it yields CASSSGRGGQETQYF.

This clonotype was found many times. This rearrangement joins TRBV6-2 or TRBV6-3 to TRBJ2-5; the D is unclear. Trimming took off 7 bases at V and 7 bases at J, with 22 bases between the two ends. The CDR3 extends over 15 amino acids. From germline, CDR1 is MNHEY and CDR2 SVGEGT. The CDR3, as DNA: TGTGCCAGCATCGGACCCGGACGGAGCTTGGTGACCCAGTACTTC. As protein: CASIGPGRSLVTQYF.

This clonotype was observed a few times. The chain links TRBV19 to TRBJ2-1, with D possibly matching TRBD1 (5 bases). V was shortened by 1 base and J by 1 base, with 8 bases between the two germline ends. The germline CDR1 and CDR2 sequences are LNHDA and SQIVND (reference sequence). The CDR3 spans 15 residues. The CDR3 coding sequence is TGTGCCAGTAGTATAGTGCCAGGGTCCTACAATGAGCAGTTCTTC. This gives the protein CASSIVPGSYNEQFF.

This clonotype was seen repeatedly, ten times or more. The rearrangement joins TRBV21-1 to TRBJ2-7; TRBD1 was called by the table and not checked on the DNA. TRBV21-1 is designated a pseudogene. CDR3 length: 13 amino acids. CDR3 in amino acids: CASPTTGRGRSNV. CDR3 nucleotides: TGTGCCAGCCCTACGACAGGTCGCGGCCGTTCGAACGTC.

This clonotype was counted between two and nine times. The gene calls are TRBV5-4 and TRBJ1-1, with 11 bases fitting TRBD1. The germline V gene encodes CDR1 SGHNT and CDR2 YYREEE (reference sequence). The J segment lost 5 bases and the V segment lost 2 bases, leaving 11 bases of the junction unmatched. The CDR3 has 17 amino acids. This CDR3 is CASSLTYTGQGATEAFF. CDR3 bases: TGTGCCAGCAGCTTAACTTATACTGGACAGGGGGCGACTGAAGCTTTCTTT.

This clonotype was detected a few times. Its ends do not fully match the called genes, so a read error is possible. V is TRBV7-7 and J is TRBJ2-5; D is uncertain. This CDR3 is 16 amino acids long. The germline V gene has CDR1 SSHAT and CDR2 FNYEAQ (reference sequence). The CDR3 reads CASSPLGKTVKETQYF. The CDR3 DNA is TGTGCTAGCAGCCCTCTTGGGAAAACCGTAAAAGAGACCCAGTACTTC.

This clonotype came up a few times. The V call is TRBV6-5, the J call TRBJ2-5, with 9 bases identical to TRBD1. Germline lookup yields CDR1 MNHEY and CDR2 SVGAGI. The CDR3 is 15 amino acids. V was clipped by 6 bases and J by 2 bases; unmatched bases: 7. The CDR3 nucleotides are TGTGCCAGCAGCCCATTGACAGGGGGACAAGAGACCCAGTACTTC. It encodes CASSPLTGGQETQYF.

This clonotype was observed many times. This chain connects TRBV5-1 to TRBJ2-2; D unresolved. Germline V gene sequence: CDR1 SGHRS, CDR2 YFSETQ. V lost 7 bases to trimming and J lost 0 bases, with 10 bases between them. The CDR3 covers 14 residues. CDR3 bases: TGCGCCAGCGCGGTAGCCTCGAACACCGGGGAGCTGTTTTTT. Translated: CASAVASNTGELFF.

This clonotype turned up a few times. The chain employs TRBV11-2 and TRBJ2-3; 9 bases line up with TRBD1. CDR3 length: 15 amino acids. The ends lost 3 bases at V and 4 bases at J; junction bases unmatched: 5. Germline assignment: CDR1 SGHAT and CDR2 FQNNGV. The CDR3 here is CASSLGQGAADTQYF. The CDR3 nucleotides are TGTGCCAGCAGCTTGGGACAGGGTGCTGCAGATACGCAGTATTTT.

This clonotype was observed a handful of times. The CDR3 coding sequence is TGCGCCAGCAGCCAAGATCCGACAGGGACCAATCAGCCCCAGCATTTT. Translated: CASSQDPTGTNQPQHF. The chain employs TRBV4-3 and TRBJ1-5; 7 nucleotides match TRBD1. The J segment lost 3 bases and the V segment lost 0 bases, leaving 5 bases of the junction unmatched. Germline CDR1 and CDR2: LGHNA and YSLEER. This CDR3 is 16 amino acids long.

This clonotype was recorded many times. The rearrangement uses TRBV20-1 and TRBJ2-4, with 8 bases fitting TRBD1. The germline gives CDR1 DFQATT, CDR2 SNEGSKA (reference sequence). The CDR3 has 16 residues. V dropped 8 bases and J dropped 0; count of bases not matched to a gene: 12. The CDR3 DNA sequence: TGCAGTACTTCGACAGGGGCGAAACTAGCCAAAAACATTCAGTACTTC. Translation gives CSTSTGAKLAKNIQYF.

This clonotype was seen many times. V gene TRBV10-2 combines with J gene TRBJ2-7; D unclear. Trimming removed 3 bases from V and 6 bases from J, with 3 bases in between. The germline V gene encodes CDR1 WSHSY and CDR2 SAAADI. The CDR3 contains 10 residues. In DNA, the CDR3 is TGCGCCAGCAGTGATCGCGAGCAGTACTTC. This translates into CASSDREQYF.

At least ten counts were recorded for this clonotype. The chain couples TRBV5-1 to TRBJ2-1; D not certain. From germline, CDR1 is SGHRS and CDR2 YFSETQ. CDR3 size: 12 residues. Trimming took off 7 bases at V and 2 bases at J, with 7 bases between the two ends. CDR3 protein: CASGRTYNEQFF. CDR3 bases: TGCGCCAGCGGGCGGACCTACAATGAGCAGTTCTTC.

This clonotype was recorded a few times. The rearrangement joins TRBV6-2 or TRBV6-3 to TRBJ2-7, with a weak D call TRBD1 (5 bases). From germline, CDR1 is MNHEY and CDR2 SVGEGT. The CDR3 is 14 amino acids. V dropped 2 bases and J dropped 3 bases, with 11 bases sitting between them. CDR3 protein: CASSYPDTYYEQYF. In DNA, the CDR3 is TGTGCCAGCAGTTACCCGGACACCTACTACGAGCAGTACTTC.